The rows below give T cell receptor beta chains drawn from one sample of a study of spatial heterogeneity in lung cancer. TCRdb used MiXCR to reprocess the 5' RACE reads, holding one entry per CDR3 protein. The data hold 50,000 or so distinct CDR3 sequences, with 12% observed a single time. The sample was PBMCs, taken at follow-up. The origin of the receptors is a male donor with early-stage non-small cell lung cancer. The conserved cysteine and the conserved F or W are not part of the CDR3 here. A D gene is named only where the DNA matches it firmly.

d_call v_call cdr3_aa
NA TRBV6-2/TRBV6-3 ASSYSASSSTAQETQY
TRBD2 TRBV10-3 AISDGTSGGAGDTQY
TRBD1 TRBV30 AWSVGQVGTGELF
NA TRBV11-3 ASSPELTGELF
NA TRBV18 ASSSRDGSSGANVLT
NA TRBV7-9 ASTRGAGPYNEQF
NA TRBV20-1 SARGLVHTDTQY
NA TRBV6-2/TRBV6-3 ASSLRRETQY
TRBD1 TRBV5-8 ASSPGQGEKLF
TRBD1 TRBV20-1 SATTGTGNGELF
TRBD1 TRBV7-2 ASSSTGDQPQH
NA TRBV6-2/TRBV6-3 ATTQVSSNTEAF
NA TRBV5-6 ASSLTGYEPQH
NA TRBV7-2 ASSLRGGEAF
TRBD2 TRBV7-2 ASSSGTSVDTQY